These 14 T cell receptor beta chains came from one sample sequenced in a study of long-term antiretroviral therapy in people with HIV. Version v3.0 of the immunoSEQ assay ran at survey level. Produced via immunoSEQ multiplex PCR; TCRdb's table is partial and in-frame only. This repertoire shows 9,500 to 15,000 clones, 82% found once; its top ten account for roughly 18%. Sequencing used unsorted PBMCs, obtained roughly 8 years after starting antiretroviral therapy. These TCRs come from a man in his fifties or sixties with HIV.

The V and J genes are TRBV9 and TRBJ2-3; either TRBD1 or TRBD2 may fit D (5 bases each). Looked up from germline, CDR1 is SGDLS and CDR2 is YYNGEE. The germline V and J ends were trimmed by 3 bases and 2 bases, with 16 bases remaining between them. This CDR3 contains 16 residues. Here the CDR3 reads CASSEGDGLITDTQYF. The DNA for the CDR3 is TGTGCCAGCAGCGAAGGGGACGGCCTAATCACAGATACGCAGTATTTT.

The genes are TRBV7-9 and TRBJ1-5; weak D call: TRBD1 (5 bases). V was shortened by 3 bases and J by 0 bases, with 12 bases between the two germline ends. This CDR3 comprises 16 residues. The germline V gene encodes CDR1 SEHNR and CDR2 FQNEAQ (reference sequence). The CDR3 region is CASSFTGDSSNQPQHF. As DNA, the CDR3 is TGTGCCAGCAGCTTTACAGGAGACAGTAGCAATCAGCCCCAGCATTTT.

This clone has only one observation. V usage is TRBV7-8 and J usage is TRBJ2-7; D unclear. Germline V gene data show CDR1 as SGHVS and CDR2 as FQNEAQ. V lost 4 bases to trimming and J lost 1 base, with 14 bases between them. CDR3 length: 15 residues. In DNA form, the CDR3 reads TGTGCCAGCAGCTCTATTAGACTGCTTTCCTACGAGCAGTACTTC. Its protein is CASSSIRLLSYEQYF.

This chain links TRBV27 with TRBJ1-6; a possible D gene is TRBD1 (5 bases). The CDR3 has 14 residues. V dropped 2 bases and J dropped 5 bases, with 7 bases sitting between them. Germline V gene lookup returns CDR1 MNHEY and CDR2 SMNVEV (reference sequence). CDR3 sequence (DNA): TGTGCCAGCAGTTTAGGGGGGAATAATTCACCCCTCCACTTT. Encoded protein: CASSLGGNNSPLHF.

The chain combines TRBV7-2 with TRBJ1-2; D is ambiguous. Germline V gene data show CDR1 as SGHTA and CDR2 as FQGNSA. V was pared by 1 base and J by 3 bases, with 12 bases between. The CDR3 has 15 residues. The CDR3 loop is CASSLVGPTDYGYTF. The CDR3 DNA follows: TGTGCCAGCAGCTTAGTGGGTCCAACGGACTATGGCTACACCTTC.

This clone was recorded once. V gene TRBV11-2 combines with J gene TRBJ2-7; the D is unclear. Germline CDR1 reads SGHAT; CDR2 reads FQNNGV. Trimming left V 0 bases short and J 1 base short, with 4 bases between. This CDR3 comprises 13 residues. The DNA for the CDR3 is TGTGCCAGCAGCTTAGAGGATTCCTACGAGCAGTACTTC. It codes for CASSLEDSYEQYF.

V usage is TRBV6-5 and J usage is TRBJ2-7, with D perhaps assigned TRBD1 or TRBD2 (5 bases each). V lost 5 bases and J lost 5, with 16 bases in between. Germline V lookup: CDR1 MNHEY, CDR2 SVGAGI. The CDR3 contains 14 residues. This CDR3 is CASSEFGGVNEQYF. CDR3 DNA: TGTGCCAGCAGTGAATTTGGGGGAGTCAACGAGCAGTACTTC.

This clone showed up just a few times. The chain combines TRBV5-1 with TRBJ2-7; a weak D match, TRBD2 (6 bases). Germline V gene lookup returns CDR1 SGHRS and CDR2 YFSETQ. With 0 bases removed from V and 7 bases from J, the gap between germline ends came to 29 bases. CDR3 length: 19 residues. CDR3 in amino acids: CASSLVGGPRREGLREQYF. DNA of the CDR3: TGCGCCAGCAGCTTGGTAGGTGGGCCGAGGAGGGAAGGCCTTCGTGAGCAGTACTTC.

CDR3 sequence: CASSFGTSGSNEQFF. CDR3 nucleotides: TGTGCCAGCAGCTTTGGAACTAGCGGGTCCAATGAGCAGTTCTTC. V is TRBV7-9 and J is TRBJ2-1; TRBD2 agrees at 9 bases. Germline lookup yields CDR1 SEHNR and CDR2 FQNEAQ (reference sequence). The trim removed 3 bases at V and 6 bases at J, leaving 6 bases unmatched. CDR3 size: 15 residues.

The rearrangement joins TRBV6-6 to TRBJ1-6; possibly TRBD1 for D (5 bases). Trimming removed 2 bases at V and 7 bases at J, with 6 bases between. From germline, CDR1 is MNHNY and CDR2 SVGAGI (reference sequence). The CDR3 runs 13 residues. The DNA of the CDR3 is TGTGCCAGCAGTTACGGGGCGAATTCACCCCTCCACTTT. This translates into CASSYGANSPLHF.

This clone was seen a handful of times. This chain connects TRBV19 to TRBJ2-7; 8 nucleotides match TRBD2. Germline V gene data show CDR1 as LNHDA and CDR2 as SQIVND (reference sequence). The CDR3 consists of 15 residues. V was pared by 5 bases and J by 5 bases, with 11 bases of the junction left unmatched. The chain's CDR3 is CASSLQRGLDHEQYF. CDR3 nucleotide sequence: TGTGCCAGTAGTCTCCAACGGGGACTAGACCACGAGCAGTACTTC.

Written as DNA, the CDR3 is TGTGCCAGCAGCCCAGACCCGGACACGAACACTGAAGCTTTCTTT. It is translated as CASSPDPDTNTEAFF. The chain links TRBV5-6 to TRBJ1-1; maybe TRBD1 (5 bases). Germline V gene sequence: CDR1 SGHDT, CDR2 YYEEEE. The CDR3 has 15 residues. Trimming took 4 bases from V and 1 from J, leaving 14 bases between them.

The chain has TRBV5-1 and TRBJ1-1; TRBD1 agrees at 8 bases. From germline, CDR1 is SGHRS and CDR2 YFSETQ. This CDR3 comprises 14 residues. With V trimmed by 3 bases and J by 1 base, 2 bases remained unmatched. The DNA of the CDR3 is TGCGCCAGCAGCTCGGGGACAGGGAACACTGAAGCTTTCTTT. As protein: CASSSGTGNTEAFF. Full variable domain (missing parts from reference TRBV5-1 and TRBJ1-1): KAGVTQTPRYLIKTRGQQVTLSCSPISGHRSVSWYQQTPGQGLQFLFEYFSETQRNKGNFPGRFSGRQFSNSRSEMNVSTLELGDSALYLCASSSGTGNTEAFFGQGTRLTVV.

This clone occurred a few times. The chain couples TRBV11-3 to TRBJ2-2; no firm D call. Looked up from germline, CDR1 is SGHNT and CDR2 is YENEEA. The CDR3 spans 13 residues. The V gene lost 0 bases and the J gene lost 7 bases, with 6 bases spanning the gap. The CDR3 is CASSLDPDGELFF. CDR3 DNA sequence: TGTGCCAGCAGCTTAGATCCCGACGGGGAGCTGTTTTTT.